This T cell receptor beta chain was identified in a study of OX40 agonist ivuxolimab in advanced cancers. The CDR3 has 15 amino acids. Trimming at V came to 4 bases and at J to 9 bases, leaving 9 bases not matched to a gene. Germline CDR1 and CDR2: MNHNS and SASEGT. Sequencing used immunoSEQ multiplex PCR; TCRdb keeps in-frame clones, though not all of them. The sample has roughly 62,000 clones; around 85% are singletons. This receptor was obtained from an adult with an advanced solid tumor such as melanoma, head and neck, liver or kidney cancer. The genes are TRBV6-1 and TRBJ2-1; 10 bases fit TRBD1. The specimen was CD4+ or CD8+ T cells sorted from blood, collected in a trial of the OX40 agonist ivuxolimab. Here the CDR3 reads CASSATGTGASEQFF. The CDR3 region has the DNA TGTGCCAGCAGTGCTACCGGGACAGGGGCGAGTGAGCAGTTCTTC.